This T cell receptor (beta chain) appears in the sequencing data of a study of regulatory T cells in long-lasting Graves disease. The CDR3 covers 14 residues. Germline loops: CDR1 MNHEY, CDR2 SMNVEV (reference sequence). The J segment lost 7 bases and the V segment lost 7 bases, leaving 6 bases of the junction unmatched. With iRepertoire HTBI primers and Arm-PCR of CDR3 regions, TCR beta libraries were built. TCRdb itself ran the multiplex PCR reads through MiXCR, one entry per CDR3 protein. There are roughly 610,000 distinct CDR3 sequences in the sample; around 15% occur only once, and around a sixth lies in the top ten. This sample's time point: newly diagnosed GD, antithyroid drugs for less than 3 months. The TCR library was prepared using RNA isolated from PBMCs. This same sample was also part of a study on T cells in Graves' hyperthyroidism and ophthalmopathy. Per that paper: The HTBI set primed first-round TCR CDR3 RT-PCR.

The specimen was peripheral blood mononuclear cells (PBMCs), collected at new diagnosis, from a patient treated with antithyroid drugs. V gene TRBV27 combines with J gene TRBJ1-4, with 10 bases aligning to TRBD1. This clonotype was sampled from a woman aged 25 to 39 with Graves disease. The CDR3 DNA reads TGTGCCAGCATAGGGCGGGACAGGGGTGAAAAACTGTTTTTT. Its protein is CASIGRDRGEKLFF.